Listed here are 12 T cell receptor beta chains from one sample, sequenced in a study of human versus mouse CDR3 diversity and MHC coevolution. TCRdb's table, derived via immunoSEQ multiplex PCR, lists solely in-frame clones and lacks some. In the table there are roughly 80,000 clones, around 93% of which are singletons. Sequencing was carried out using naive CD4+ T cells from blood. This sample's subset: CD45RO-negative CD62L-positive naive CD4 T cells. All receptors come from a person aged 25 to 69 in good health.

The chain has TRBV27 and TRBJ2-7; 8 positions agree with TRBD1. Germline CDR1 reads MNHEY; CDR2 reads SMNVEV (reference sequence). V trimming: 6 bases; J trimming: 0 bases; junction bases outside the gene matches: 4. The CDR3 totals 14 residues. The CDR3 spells CASSWDRSSYEQYF. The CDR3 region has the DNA TGTGCCAGCAGCTGGGACAGGAGCTCCTACGAGCAGTACTTC.

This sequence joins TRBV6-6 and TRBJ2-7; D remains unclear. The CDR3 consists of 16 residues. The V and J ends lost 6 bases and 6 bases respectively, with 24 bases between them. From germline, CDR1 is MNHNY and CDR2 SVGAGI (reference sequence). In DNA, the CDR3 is TGTGCCAGCAGCCCCGTCCTGCCCACTTCAGGCCCCGAGCAGTACTTC. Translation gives CASSPVLPTSGPEQYF.

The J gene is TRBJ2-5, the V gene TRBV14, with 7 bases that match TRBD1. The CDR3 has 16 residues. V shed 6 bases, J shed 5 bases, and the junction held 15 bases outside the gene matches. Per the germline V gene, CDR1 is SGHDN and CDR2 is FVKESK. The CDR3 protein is CASSLTPGQWRETQYF. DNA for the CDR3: TGTGCCAGCAGTCTCACCCCGGGACAGTGGCGCGAGACCCAGTACTTC. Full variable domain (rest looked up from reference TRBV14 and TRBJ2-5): EAGVTQFPSHSVIEKGQTVTLRCDPISGHDNLYWYRRVMGKEIKFLLHFVKESKQDESGMPNNRFLAERTGGTYSTLKVQPAELEDSGVYFCASSLTPGQWRETQYFGPGTRLLVL.

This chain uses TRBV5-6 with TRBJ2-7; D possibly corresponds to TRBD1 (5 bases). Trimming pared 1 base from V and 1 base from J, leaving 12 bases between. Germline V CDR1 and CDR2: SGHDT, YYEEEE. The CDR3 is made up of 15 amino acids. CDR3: CASSLFNRRSYEQYF. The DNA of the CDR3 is TGTGCCAGCAGCTTGTTTAACAGGAGATCCTACGAGCAGTACTTC.

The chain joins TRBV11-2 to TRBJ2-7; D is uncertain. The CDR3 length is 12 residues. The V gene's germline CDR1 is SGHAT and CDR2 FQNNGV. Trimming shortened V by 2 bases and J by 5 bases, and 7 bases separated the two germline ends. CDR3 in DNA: TGTGCCAGCAGCTTACACAGTGACGAGCAGTACTTC. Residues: CASSLHSDEQYF.

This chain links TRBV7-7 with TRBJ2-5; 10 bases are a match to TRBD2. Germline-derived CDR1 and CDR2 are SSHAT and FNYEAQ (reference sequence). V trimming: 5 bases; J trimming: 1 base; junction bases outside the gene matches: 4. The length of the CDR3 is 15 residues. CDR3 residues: CASSPSGGLQETQYF. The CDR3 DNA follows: TGTGCCAGCAGCCCTAGCGGGGGACTCCAAGAGACCCAGTACTTC. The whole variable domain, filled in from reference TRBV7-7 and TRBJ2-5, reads GAGVSQSPRYKVTKRGQDVTLRCDPISSHATLYWYQQALGQGPEFLTYFNYEAQPDKSGLPSDRFSAERPEGSISTLTIQRTEQRDSAMYRCASSPSGGLQETQYFGPGTRLLVL.

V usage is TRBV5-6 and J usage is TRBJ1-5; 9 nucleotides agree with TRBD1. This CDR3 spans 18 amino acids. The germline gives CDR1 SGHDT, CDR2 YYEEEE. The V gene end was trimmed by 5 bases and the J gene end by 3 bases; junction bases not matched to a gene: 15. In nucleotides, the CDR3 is TGTGCCAGCAGTTTCCGGGACAGGGCCTTGTCTTCCAATCAGCCCCAGCATTTT. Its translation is CASSFRDRALSSNQPQHF.

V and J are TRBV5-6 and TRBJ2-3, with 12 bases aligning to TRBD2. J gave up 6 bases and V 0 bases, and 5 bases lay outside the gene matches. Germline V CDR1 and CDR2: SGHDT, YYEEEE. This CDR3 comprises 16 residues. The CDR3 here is CASSLGLAGVGDTQYF. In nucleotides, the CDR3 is TGTGCCAGCAGCTTGGGACTAGCGGGAGTGGGGGATACGCAGTATTTT.

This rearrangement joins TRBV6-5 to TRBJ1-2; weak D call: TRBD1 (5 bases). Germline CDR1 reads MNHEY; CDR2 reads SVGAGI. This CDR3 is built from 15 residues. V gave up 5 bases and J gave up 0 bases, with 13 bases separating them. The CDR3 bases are TGTGCCAGCAGTCCCCGGGCGACAGCTAACTATGGCTACACCTTC. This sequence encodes CASSPRATANYGYTF.

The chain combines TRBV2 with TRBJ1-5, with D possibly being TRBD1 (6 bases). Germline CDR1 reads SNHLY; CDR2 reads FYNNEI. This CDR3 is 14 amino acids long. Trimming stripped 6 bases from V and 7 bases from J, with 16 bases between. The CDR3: CASSLQGEGQPQHF. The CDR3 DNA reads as TGTGCCAGCAGCTTACAGGGAGAGGGACAGCCCCAGCATTTT.

Written as DNA, the CDR3 is TGTGCCAGCAGTTTTTTTCTCCCCCGACAGGGACAGCCCCAGCATTTT. It is translated as CASSFFLPRQGQPQHF. The chain employs TRBV28 and TRBJ1-5; TRBD1 agrees at 7 bases. The V gene end was trimmed by 3 bases and the J gene end by 7 bases; junction bases not matched to a gene: 12. Germline lookup yields CDR1 MDHEN and CDR2 SYDVKM. The CDR3 length is 16 residues.

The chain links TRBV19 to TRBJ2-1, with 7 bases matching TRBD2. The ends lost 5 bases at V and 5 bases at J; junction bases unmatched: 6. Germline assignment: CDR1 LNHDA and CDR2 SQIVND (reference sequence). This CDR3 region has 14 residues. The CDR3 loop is CASSALGGDNEQFF. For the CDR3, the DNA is TGTGCCAGTAGTGCCCTGGGGGGGGACAATGAGCAGTTCTTC.